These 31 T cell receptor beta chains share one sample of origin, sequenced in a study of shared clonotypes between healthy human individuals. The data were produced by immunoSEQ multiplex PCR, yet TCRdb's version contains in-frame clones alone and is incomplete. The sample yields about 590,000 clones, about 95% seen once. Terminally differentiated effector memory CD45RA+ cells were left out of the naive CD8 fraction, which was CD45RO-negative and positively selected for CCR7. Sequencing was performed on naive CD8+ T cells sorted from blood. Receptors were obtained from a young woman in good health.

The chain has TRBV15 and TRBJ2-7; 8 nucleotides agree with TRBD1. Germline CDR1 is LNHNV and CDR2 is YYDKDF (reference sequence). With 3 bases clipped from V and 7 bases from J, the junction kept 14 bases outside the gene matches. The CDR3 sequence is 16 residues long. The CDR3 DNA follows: TGTGCCACCAGCAGCGGACAGGGATTCACTGGAGGTGAGCAGTACTTC. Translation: CATSSGQGFTGGEQYF.

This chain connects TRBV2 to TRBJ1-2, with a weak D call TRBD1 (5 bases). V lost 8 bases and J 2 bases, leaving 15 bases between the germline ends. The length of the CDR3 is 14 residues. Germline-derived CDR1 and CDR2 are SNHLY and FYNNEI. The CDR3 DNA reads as TGTGCCAGCCATTCGGGGACCGACAACTATGGCTACACCTTC. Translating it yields CASHSGTDNYGYTF.

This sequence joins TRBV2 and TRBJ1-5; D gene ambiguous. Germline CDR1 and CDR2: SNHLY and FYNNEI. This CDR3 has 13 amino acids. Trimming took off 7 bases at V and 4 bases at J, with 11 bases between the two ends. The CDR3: CASKVTRNQPQHF. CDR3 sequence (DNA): TGTGCCAGCAAGGTGACACGGAATCAGCCCCAGCATTTT.

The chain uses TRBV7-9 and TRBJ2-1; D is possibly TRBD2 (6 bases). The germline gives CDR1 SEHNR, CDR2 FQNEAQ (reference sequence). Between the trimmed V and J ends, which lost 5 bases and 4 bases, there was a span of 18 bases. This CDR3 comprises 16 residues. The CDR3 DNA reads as TGTGCCAGCAGCCGGCCTGGACTAACTCTTTACAATGAGCAGTTCTTC. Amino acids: CASSRPGLTLYNEQFF.

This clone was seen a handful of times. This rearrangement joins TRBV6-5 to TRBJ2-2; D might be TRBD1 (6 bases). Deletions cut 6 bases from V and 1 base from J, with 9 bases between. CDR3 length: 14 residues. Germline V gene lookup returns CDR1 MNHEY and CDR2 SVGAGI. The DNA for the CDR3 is TGTGCCAGCAGGAGGGGGTGGAACACCGGGGAGCTGTTTTTT. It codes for CASRRGWNTGELFF.

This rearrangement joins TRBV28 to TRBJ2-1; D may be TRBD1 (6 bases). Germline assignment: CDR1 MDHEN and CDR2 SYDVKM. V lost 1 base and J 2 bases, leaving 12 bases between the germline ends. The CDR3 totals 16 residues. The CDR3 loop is CASSLSLDRTYNEQFF. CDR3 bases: TGTGCCAGCAGTTTATCCCTAGACAGGACCTACAATGAGCAGTTCTTC.

The CDR3 is CASSDPGANEKLFF. In DNA form, the CDR3 reads TGTGCCAGCAGTGACCCAGGGGCTAATGAAAAACTGTTTTTT. This rearrangement joins TRBV25-1 to TRBJ1-4; weak D call: TRBD1 (6 bases). The CDR3 totals 14 residues. Germline V lookup: CDR1 MGHDK, CDR2 SYGVNS. V was cut by 3 bases and J by 3 bases, with 8 bases left in between. Variable domain in full (rest from reference TRBV25-1 and TRBJ1-4): EADIYQTPRYLVIGTGKKITLECSQTMGHDKMYWYQQDPGMELHLIHYSYGVNSTEKGDLSSESTVSRIRTEHFPLTLESARPSHTSQYLCASSDPGANEKLFFGSGTQLSVL.

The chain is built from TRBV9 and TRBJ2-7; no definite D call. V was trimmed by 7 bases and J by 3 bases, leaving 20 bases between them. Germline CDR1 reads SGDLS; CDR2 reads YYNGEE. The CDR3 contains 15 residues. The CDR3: CASSKESDFYYEQYF. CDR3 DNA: TGTGCCAGCTCAAAAGAGTCAGATTTCTACTACGAGCAGTACTTC.

CDR3 residues: CASSPTSGIHPNTGELFF. The CDR3 coding sequence is TGTGCCAGCAGCCCGACTAGCGGGATCCATCCGAACACCGGGGAGCTGTTTTTT. This chain joins TRBV7-9 and TRBJ2-2; TRBD2 matches at 11 bases. J lost 0 bases, V lost 5 bases, and 8 bases had no gene match. The CDR3 has 18 residues. Germline V gene lookup returns CDR1 SEHNR and CDR2 FQNEAQ (reference sequence).

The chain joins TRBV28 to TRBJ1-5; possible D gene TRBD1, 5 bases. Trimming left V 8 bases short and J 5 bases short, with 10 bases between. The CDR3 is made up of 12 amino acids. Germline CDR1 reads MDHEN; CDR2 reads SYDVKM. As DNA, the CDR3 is TGTGCCAGCGAGGGGCTCGATCAGCCCCAGCATTTT. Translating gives CASEGLDQPQHF.

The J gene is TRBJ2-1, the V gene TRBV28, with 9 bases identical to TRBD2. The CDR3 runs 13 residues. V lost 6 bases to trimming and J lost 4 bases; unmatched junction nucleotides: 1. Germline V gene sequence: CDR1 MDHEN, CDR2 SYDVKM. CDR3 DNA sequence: TGTGCCAGCAGCCTAGCGGGATACAATGAGCAGTTCTTC. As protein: CASSLAGYNEQFF.

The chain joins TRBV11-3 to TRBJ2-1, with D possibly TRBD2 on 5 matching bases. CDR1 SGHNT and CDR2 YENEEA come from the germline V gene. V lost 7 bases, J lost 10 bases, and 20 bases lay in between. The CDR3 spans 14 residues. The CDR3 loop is CASKLTRNLGEQFF. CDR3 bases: TGTGCCAGCAAGCTTACTAGAAATTTGGGCGAGCAGTTCTTC.

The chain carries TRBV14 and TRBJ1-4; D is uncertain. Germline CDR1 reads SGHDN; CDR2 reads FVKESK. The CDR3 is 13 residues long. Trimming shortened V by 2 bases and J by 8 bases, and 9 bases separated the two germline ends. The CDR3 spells CASSQWSEEKLFF. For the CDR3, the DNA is TGTGCCAGCAGCCAATGGAGTGAAGAAAAACTGTTTTTT. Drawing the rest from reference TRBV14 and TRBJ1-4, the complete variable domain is EAGVTQFPSHSVIEKGQTVTLRCDPISGHDNLYWYRRVMGKEIKFLLHFVKESKQDESGMPNNRFLAERTGGTYSTLKVQPAELEDSGVYFCASSQWSEEKLFFGSGTQLSVL.

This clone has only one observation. CDR3 residues: CASSPSSHEQYF. Here the CDR3 DNA reads TGTGCCAGCAGTCCCTCGAGCCACGAGCAGTACTTC. J is TRBJ2-7 and V is TRBV2; D uncertain. The germline gives CDR1 SNHLY, CDR2 FYNNEI. The CDR3 extends over 12 amino acids. V was trimmed by 5 bases and J by 5 bases, leaving 10 bases between them.

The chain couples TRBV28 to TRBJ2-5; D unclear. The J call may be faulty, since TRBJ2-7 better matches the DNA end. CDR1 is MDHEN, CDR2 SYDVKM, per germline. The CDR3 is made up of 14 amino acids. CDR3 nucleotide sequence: TGTGCCAGCAACTCGCGGACGGTCCCCTACGAGCAGTACTTC. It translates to CASNSRTVPYEQYF.

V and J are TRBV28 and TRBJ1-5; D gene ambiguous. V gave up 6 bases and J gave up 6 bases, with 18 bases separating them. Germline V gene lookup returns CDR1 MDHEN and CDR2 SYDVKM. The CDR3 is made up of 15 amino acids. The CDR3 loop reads CASSEVPEGSQPQHF. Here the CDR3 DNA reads TGTGCCAGCAGCGAGGTACCCGAGGGTAGTCAGCCCCAGCATTTT.

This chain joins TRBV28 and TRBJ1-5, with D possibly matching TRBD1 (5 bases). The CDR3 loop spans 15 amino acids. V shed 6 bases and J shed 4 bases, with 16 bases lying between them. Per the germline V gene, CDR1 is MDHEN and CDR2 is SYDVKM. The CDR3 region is CASRGTDERNQPQHF. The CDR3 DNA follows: TGTGCCAGCAGAGGGACGGATGAACGTAATCAGCCCCAGCATTTT.

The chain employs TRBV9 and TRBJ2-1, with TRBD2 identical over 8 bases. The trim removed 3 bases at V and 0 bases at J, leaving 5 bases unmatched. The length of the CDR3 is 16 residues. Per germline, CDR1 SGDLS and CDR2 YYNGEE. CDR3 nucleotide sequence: TGTGCCAGCAGCGACCGGAGCGGGAGCTCCTACAATGAGCAGTTCTTC. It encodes CASSDRSGSSYNEQFF. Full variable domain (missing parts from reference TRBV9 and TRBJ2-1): DSGVTQTPKHLITATGQRVTLRCSPRSGDLSVYWYQQSLDQGLQFLIQYYNGEERAKGNILERFSAQQFPDLHSELNLSSLELGDSALYFCASSDRSGSSYNEQFFGPGTRLTVL.

In nucleotides, the CDR3 is TGCAGCGTTGAAGGAGAACGCGCCGAGCAGTACTTC. Its protein product is CSVEGERAEQYF. J is TRBJ2-7 and V is TRBV29-1; D gene uncertain. V lost 1 base, J lost 6 bases, and 10 bases lay in between. CDR3 size: 12 residues. Looked up from germline, CDR1 is SQVTM and CDR2 is ANQGSEA.

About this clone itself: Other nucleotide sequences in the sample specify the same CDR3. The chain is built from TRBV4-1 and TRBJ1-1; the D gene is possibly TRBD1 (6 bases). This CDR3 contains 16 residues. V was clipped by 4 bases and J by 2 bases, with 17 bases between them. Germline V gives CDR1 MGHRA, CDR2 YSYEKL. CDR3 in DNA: TGCGCCAGCAGCCTCTCCGGTGGAGGGGGAAACACTGAAGCTTTCTTT. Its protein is CASSLSGGGGNTEAFF.

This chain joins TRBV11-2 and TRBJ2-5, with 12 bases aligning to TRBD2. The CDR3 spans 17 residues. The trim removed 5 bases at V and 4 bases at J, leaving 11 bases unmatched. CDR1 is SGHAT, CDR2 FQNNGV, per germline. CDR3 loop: CASSPRSWTSGTETQYF. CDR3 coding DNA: TGTGCCAGCAGCCCACGTTCGTGGACTAGCGGGACAGAGACCCAGTACTTC.

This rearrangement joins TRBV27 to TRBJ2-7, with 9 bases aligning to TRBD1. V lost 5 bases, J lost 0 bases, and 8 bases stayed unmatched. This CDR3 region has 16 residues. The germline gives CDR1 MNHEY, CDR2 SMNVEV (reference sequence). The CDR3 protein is CASSMTGTGISYEQYF. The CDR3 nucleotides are TGTGCCAGCAGTATGACCGGGACAGGGATCTCCTACGAGCAGTACTTC.

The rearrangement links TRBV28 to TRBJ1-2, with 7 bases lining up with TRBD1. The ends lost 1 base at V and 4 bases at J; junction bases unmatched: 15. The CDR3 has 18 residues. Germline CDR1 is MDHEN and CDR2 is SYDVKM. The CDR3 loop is CASSLYGISGDSTYGYTF. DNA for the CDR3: TGTGCCAGCAGTTTATATGGTATTTCCGGGGACAGTACCTATGGCTACACCTTC.

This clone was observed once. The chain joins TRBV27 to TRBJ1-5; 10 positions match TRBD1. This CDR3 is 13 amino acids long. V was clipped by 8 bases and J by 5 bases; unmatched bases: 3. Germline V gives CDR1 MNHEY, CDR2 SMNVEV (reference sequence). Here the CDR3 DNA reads TGTGCCAGCGGGGGACAGGGGTATCAGCCCCAGCATTTT. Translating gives CASGGQGYQPQHF.

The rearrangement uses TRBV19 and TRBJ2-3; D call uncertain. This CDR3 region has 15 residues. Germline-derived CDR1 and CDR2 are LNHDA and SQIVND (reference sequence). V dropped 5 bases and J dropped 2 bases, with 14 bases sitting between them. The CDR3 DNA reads TGTGCCAGTAGTCCCCGGGTCCTAGTCACAGATACGCAGTATTTT. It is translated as CASSPRVLVTDTQYF.

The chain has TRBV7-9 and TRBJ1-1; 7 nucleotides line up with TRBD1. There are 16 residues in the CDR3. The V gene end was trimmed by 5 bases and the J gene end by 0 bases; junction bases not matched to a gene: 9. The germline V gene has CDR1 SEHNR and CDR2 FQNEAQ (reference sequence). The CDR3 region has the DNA TGTGCCAGCAGCACACCGGGACAGACCATGAACACTGAAGCTTTCTTT. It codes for CASSTPGQTMNTEAFF. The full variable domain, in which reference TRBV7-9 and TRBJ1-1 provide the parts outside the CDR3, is DTGVSQNPRHKITKRGQNVTFRCDPISEHNRLYWYRQTLGQGPEFLTYFQNEAQLEKSRLLSDRFSAERPKGSFSTLEIQRTEQGDSAMYLCASSTPGQTMNTEAFFGQGTRLTVV.

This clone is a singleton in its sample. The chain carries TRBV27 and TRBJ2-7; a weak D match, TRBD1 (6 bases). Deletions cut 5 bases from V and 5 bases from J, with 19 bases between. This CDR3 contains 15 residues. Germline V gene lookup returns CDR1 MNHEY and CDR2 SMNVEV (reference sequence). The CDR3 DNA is TGTGCCAGCAGTGGGGACATTTCTGGGGTCGACGAGCAGTACTTC. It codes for CASSGDISGVDEQYF.

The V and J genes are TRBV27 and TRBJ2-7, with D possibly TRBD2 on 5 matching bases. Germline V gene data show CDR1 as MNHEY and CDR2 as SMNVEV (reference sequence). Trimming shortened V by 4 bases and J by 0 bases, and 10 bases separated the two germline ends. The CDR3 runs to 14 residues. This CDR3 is CASSSVASSYEQYF. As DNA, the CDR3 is TGTGCCAGCAGTTCGGTAGCGAGCTCCTACGAGCAGTACTTC.

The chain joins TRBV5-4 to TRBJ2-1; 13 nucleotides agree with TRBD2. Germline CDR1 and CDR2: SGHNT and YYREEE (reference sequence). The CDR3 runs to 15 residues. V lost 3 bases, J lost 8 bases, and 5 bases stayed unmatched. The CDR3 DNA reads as TGTGCCAGCAGCTCAGGACTAGCGGGAGAGGATGAGCAGTTCTTC. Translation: CASSSGLAGEDEQFF.

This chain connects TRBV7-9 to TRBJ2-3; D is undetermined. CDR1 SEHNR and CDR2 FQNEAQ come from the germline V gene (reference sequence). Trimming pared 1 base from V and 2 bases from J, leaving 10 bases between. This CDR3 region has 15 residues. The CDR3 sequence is CASSLGTRHTDTQYF. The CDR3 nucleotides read TGTGCCAGCAGCTTAGGGACCCGTCACACAGATACGCAGTATTTT.

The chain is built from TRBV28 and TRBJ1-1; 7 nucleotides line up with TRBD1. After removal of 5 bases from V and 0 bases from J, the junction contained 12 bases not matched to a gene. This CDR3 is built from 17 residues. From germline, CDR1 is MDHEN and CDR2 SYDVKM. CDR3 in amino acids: CASSGTGEGIMNTEAFF. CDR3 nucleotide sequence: TGTGCCAGCAGTGGAACAGGGGAAGGGATAATGAACACTGAAGCTTTCTTT.